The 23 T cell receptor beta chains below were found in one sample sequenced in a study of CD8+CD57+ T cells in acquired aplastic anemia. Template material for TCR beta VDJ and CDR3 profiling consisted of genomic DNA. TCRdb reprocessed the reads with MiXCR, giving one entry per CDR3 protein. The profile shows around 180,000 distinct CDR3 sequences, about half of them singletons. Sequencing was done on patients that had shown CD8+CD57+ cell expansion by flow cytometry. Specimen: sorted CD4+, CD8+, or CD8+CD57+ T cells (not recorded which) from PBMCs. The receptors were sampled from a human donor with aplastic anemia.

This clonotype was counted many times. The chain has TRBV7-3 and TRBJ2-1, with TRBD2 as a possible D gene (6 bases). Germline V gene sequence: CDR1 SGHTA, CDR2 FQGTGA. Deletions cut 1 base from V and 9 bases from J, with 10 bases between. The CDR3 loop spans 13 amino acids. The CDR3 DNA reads TGTGCCAGCAGCTTAAATGGGGGAGGTGAGCAGTTCTTC. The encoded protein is CASSLNGGGEQFF.

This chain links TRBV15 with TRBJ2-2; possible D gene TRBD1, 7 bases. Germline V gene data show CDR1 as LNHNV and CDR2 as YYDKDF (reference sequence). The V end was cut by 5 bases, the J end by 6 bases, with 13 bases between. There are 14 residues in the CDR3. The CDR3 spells CATSGGGGSGELFF. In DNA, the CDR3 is TGTGCCACCAGCGGAGGGGGCGGTTCCGGGGAGCTGTTTTTT.

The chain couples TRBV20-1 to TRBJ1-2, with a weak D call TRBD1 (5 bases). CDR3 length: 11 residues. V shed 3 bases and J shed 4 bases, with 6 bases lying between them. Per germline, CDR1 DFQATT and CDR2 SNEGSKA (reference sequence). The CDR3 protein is CSARQGYGYTF. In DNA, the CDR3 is TGCAGTGCTAGGCAGGGCTATGGCTACACCTTC.

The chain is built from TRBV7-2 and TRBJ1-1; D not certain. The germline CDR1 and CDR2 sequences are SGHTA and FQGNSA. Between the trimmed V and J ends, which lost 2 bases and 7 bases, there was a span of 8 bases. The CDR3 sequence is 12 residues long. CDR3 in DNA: TGTGCCAGCAGCTTAAGTTTACTTGAAGCTTTCTTT. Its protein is CASSLSLLEAFF.

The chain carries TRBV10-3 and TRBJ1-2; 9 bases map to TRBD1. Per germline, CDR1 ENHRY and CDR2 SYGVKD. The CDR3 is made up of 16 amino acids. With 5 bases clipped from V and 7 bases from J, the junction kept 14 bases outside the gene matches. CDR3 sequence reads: CAISQPGQGLESGYTF. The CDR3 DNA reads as TGTGCCATCAGTCAACCGGGACAGGGACTTGAGAGTGGCTACACCTTC.

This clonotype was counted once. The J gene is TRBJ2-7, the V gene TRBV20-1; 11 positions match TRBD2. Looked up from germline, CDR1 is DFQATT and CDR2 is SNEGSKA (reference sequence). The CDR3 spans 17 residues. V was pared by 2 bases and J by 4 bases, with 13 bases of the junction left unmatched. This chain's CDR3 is CSARSRFGTSGAYEQYF. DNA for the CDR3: TGCAGTGCTAGAAGTCGCTTCGGGACTAGCGGCGCGTACGAGCAGTACTTC.

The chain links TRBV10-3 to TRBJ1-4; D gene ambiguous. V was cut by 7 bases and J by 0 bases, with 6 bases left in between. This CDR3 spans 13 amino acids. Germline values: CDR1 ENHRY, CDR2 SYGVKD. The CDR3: CAIKAATNEKLFF. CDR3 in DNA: TGTGCCATCAAAGCGGCAACTAATGAAAAACTGTTTTTT.

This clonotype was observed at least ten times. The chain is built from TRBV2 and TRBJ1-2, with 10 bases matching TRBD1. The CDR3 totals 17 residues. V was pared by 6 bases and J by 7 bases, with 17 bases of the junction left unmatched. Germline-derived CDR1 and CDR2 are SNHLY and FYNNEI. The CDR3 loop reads CASREPLGQGKGRGYTF. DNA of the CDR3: TGTGCCAGCAGGGAACCGTTGGGACAGGGGAAAGGGCGTGGCTACACCTTC.

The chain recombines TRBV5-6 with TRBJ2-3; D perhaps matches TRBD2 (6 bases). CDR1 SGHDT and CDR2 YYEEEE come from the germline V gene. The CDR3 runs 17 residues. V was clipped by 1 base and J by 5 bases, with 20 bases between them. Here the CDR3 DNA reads TGTGCCAGCAGCTTGTTTCTGGCGGGGAAGAGGATAGATACGCAGTATTTT. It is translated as CASSLFLAGKRIDTQYF. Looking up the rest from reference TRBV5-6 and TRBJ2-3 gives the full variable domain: DAGVTQSPTHLIKTRGQQVTLRCSPKSGHDTVSWYQQALGQGPQFIFQYYEEEERQRGNFPDRFSGHQFPNYSSELNVNALLLGDSALYLCASSLFLAGKRIDTQYFGPGTRLTVL.

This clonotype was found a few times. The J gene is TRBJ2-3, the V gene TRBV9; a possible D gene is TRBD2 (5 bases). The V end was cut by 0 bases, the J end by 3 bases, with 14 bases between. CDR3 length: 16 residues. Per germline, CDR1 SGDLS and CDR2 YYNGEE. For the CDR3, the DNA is TGTGCCAGCAGCGTAGCTCCGGGATTTTTGACAGATACGCAGTATTTT. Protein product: CASSVAPGFLTDTQYF.

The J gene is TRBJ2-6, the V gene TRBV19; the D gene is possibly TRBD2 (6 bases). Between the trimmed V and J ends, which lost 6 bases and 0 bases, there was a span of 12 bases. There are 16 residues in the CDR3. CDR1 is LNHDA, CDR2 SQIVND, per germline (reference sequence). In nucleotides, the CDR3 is TGTGCCAGTAGCCGGGACTCGAACTCTGGGGCCAACGTCCTGACTTTC. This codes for CASSRDSNSGANVLTF.

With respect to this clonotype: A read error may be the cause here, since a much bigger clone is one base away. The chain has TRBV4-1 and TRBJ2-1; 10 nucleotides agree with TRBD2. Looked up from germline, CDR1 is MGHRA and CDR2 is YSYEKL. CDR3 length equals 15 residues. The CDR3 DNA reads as TGCGCCAGCAGCCAAGGGCTAGCGGGAGTTAATGAGCAGTCCTTC. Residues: CASSQGLAGVNEQSF.

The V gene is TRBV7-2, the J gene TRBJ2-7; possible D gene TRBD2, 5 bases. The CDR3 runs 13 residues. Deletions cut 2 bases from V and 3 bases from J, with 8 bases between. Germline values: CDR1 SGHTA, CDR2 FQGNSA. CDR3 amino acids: CASSLRESYEQYF. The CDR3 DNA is TGTGCCAGCAGCTTAAGGGAGAGCTACGAGCAGTACTTC.

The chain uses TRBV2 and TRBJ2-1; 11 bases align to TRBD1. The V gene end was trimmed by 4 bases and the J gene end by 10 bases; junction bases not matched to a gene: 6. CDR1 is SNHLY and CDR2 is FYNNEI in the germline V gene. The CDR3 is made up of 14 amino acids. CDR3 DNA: TGTGCCAGCAGTGGTAGGACAGGGGGCCGGGAGCAGTTCTTC. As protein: CASSGRTGGREQFF.

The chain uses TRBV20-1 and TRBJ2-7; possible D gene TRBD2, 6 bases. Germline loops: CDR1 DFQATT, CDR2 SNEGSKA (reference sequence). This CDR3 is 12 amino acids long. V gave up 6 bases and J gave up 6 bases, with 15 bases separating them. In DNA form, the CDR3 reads TGCAGTGCCACCGCTCCGGGGGTCGAGCAGTACTTC. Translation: CSATAPGVEQYF.

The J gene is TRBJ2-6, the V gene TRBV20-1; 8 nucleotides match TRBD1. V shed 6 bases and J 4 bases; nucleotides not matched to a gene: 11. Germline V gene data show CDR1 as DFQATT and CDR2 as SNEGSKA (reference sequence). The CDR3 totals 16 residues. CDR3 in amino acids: CSAQGAYRLGANVLTF. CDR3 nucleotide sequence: TGCAGTGCGCAGGGGGCTTACCGCCTCGGGGCCAACGTCCTGACTTTC.

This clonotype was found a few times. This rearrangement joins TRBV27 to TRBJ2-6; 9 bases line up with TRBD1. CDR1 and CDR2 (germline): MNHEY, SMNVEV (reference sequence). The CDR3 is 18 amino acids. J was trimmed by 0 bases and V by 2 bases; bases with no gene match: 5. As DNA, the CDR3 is TGTGCCAGCAGTTTAGACGGGACAGGGATCTCTGGGGCCAACGTCCTGACTTTC. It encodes CASSLDGTGISGANVLTF.

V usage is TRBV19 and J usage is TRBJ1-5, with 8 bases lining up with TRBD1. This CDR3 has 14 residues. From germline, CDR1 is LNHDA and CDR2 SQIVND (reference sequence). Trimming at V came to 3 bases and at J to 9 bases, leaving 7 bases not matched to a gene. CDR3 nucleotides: TGTGCCAGTAGTATGAAGACAGGGGTTATGCCCCAGCATTTT. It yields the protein CASSMKTGVMPQHF.

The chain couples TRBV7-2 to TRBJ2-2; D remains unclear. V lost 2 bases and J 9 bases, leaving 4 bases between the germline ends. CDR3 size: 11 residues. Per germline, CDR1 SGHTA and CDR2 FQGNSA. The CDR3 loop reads CASSLLRELFF. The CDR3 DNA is TGTGCCAGCAGCTTATTGCGGGAGCTGTTTTTT.

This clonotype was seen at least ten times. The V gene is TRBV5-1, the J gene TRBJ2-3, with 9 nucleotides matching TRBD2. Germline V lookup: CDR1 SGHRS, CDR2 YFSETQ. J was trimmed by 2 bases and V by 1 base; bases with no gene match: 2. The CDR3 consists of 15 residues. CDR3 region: CASSLTSGPTDTQYF. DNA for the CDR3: TGCGCCAGCAGCTTGACTAGCGGGCCCACAGATACGCAGTATTTT.

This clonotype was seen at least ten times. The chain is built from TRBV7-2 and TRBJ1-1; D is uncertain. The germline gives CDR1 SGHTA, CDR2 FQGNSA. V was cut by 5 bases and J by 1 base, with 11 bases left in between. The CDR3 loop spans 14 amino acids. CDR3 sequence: CASSPFQANTEAFF. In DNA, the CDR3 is TGTGCCAGCAGCCCCTTTCAAGCGAACACTGAAGCTTTCTTT.

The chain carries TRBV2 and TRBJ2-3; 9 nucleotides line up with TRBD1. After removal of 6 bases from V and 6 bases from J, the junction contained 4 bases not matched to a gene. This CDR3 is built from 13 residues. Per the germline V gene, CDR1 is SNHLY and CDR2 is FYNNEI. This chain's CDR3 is CASSPGTGDTQYF. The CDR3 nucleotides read TGTGCCAGCAGCCCCGGGACAGGGGATACGCAGTATTTT.

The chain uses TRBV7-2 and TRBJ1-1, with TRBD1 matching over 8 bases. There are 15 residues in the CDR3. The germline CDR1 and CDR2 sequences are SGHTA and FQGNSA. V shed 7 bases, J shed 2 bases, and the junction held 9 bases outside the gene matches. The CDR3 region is CASTIQAGGNTEAFF. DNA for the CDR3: TGTGCCAGCACCATACAGGCAGGGGGCAACACTGAAGCTTTCTTT.